The clone carrying this TCR beta chain was counted once. An end of the junction does not agree with germline; a read error may underlie this. The data were obtained in a study of blood T cell repertoires in COVID-19. Assay: immunoSEQ multiplex PCR; the TCRdb copy retains only in-frame clones and omits some. The table records 200,000 to 300,000 clones, around nine tenths of them present only once. The sequenced sample consisted of PBMCs or T cells enriched from blood (not recorded which). The receptor comes from a woman younger than 35 who had recovered from COVID-19.

CDR3 sequence reads: CASTQSPQGVYTF. The DNA of the CDR3 is TGCGCCAGCACCCAATCCCCGCAGGGCGTCTACACCTTC. The genes are TRBV4-1 and TRBJ1-2; a weak D match, TRBD1 (5 bases). This CDR3 has 13 amino acids. Germline CDR1 and CDR2: MGHRA and YSYEKL.